The T cell receptor beta chain under discussion was sequenced for a study of OX40 agonist ivuxolimab in advanced cancers. Study outcomes and limitations: Nonresponders, in some cases, also had low normalized T-cell clonal expansion. In general, CD8+ T cells held more expanded clones than CD4+ did, on average. Clonal expansion was seen in CD4+ and CD8+ blood T cells by week 6 at 0.1 to 3.0 mg/kg.

Patients with a history of autoimmune disease or on systemic immunosuppression were excluded. Only in-frame clones appear in the TCRdb table, and some are missing; sequencing was by immunoSEQ multiplex PCR. The table lists under 85,000 clones, roughly 88% of them singletons, with 0.45% to 0.6% in the top ten. For this clone: What it recognizes is unknown.

Germline values: CDR1 KGHSH, CDR2 LQKENI. V shed 4 bases, J shed 4 bases, and the junction held 4 bases outside the gene matches. This CDR3 is 14 amino acids long. Specimen: CD4+ or CD8+ T cells sorted from blood, collected in a trial of the OX40 agonist ivuxolimab. V usage is TRBV18 and J usage is TRBJ1-1, with TRBD1 matching over 9 bases. This TCR was recovered from an adult with an advanced solid tumor such as melanoma, head and neck, liver or kidney cancer. CDR3 bases: TGTGCCAGCTCACGGGACAGGGACGGCACTGAAGCTTTCTTT. Amino acids: CASSRDRDGTEAFF.